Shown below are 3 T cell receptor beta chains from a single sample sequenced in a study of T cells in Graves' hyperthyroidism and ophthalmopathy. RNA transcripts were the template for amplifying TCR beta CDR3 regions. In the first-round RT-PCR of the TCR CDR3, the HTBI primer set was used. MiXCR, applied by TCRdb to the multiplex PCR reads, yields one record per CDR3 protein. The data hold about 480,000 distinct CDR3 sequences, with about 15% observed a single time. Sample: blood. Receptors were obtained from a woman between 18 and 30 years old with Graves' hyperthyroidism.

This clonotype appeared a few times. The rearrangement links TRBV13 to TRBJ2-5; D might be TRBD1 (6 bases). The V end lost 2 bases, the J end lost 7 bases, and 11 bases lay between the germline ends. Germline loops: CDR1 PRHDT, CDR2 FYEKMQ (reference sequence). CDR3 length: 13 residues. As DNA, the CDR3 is TGTGCCAGCAGCTTAAGGGGGTCCCGGACCCAGTACTTC. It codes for CASSLRGSRTQYF. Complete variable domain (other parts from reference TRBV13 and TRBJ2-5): AAGVIQSPRHLIKEKRETATLKCYPIPRHDTVYWYQQGPGQDPQFLISFYEKMQSDKGSIPDRFSAQQFSDYHSELNMSSLELGDSALYFCASSLRGSRTQYFGPGTRLLVL.

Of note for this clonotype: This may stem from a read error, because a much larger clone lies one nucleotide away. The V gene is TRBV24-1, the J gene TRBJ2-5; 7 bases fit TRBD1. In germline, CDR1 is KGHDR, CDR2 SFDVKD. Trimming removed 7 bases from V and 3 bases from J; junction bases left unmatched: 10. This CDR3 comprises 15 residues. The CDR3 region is CATSNGQVIKETQYF. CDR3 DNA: TGTGCCACCAGCAATGGACAGGTTATAAAAGAGACCCAGTACTTC.

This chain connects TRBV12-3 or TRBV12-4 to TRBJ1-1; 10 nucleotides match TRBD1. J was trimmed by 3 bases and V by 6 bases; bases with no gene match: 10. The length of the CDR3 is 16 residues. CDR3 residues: CASSVWTGGADTEAFF. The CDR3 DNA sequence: TGTGCCAGCAGCGTTTGGACAGGGGGAGCGGACACTGAAGCTTTCTTT.